This T cell receptor beta chain was found in a study of blood T cells in healthy people across ages. Study-level background: There was about one barcoded beta molecule captured by template switching per two T cells.

In regard to this clonotype: Its antigen remains unidentified.

The study's findings and limits: Roughly linear age-related decline in beta diversity appeared, significant by age 40. It was not known whether donors were CMV positive (a possible confounder of expanded clonotype changes).

V was trimmed by 0 bases and J by 0 bases, leaving 8 bases between them. CDR1 GTSNPN and CDR2 SVGIG come from the germline V gene (reference sequence). The CDR3 loop spans 15 amino acids. Around 10 milliliters of peripheral blood were drawn from each donor. Together with a sample-barcoded 5' primer, a J-beta primer mix was included in a second PCR lasting roughly 6 to 12 cycles. A single record per CDR3 protein comes from TCRdb applying MiXCR to the 5' RACE reads. The repertoire holds around 1,500,000 distinct CDR3 sequences, with 28% as singletons. This sequence originates from a woman in her thirties in good health. This sequence joins TRBV30 and TRBJ2-2, with D hard to call. The sequenced sample consisted of blood. CDR3 sequence: CAWSVSLANTGELFF. In DNA, the CDR3 is TGTGCCTGGAGTGTAAGTCTAGCGAACACCGGGGAGCTGTTTTTT.